Presented here are 20 T cell receptor beta chains from one specimen sequenced in a study of cytomegalovirus exposure and HLA in healthy donors (TCRdb year 2017). To prepare the library, the immunoSEQ multiplex PCR assay was applied. For the multiplex PCR, a mixture combining 60 forward primers for TCR Vbeta segments and 13 reverse primers for TCR Jbeta segments was used. This immuneACCESS table, as held by TCRdb, lists in-frame sequences with V and J called but not all clones. Of the missing ones, under half trace to an unresolved V gene in checked studies; the others have no known cause. This sample comprises over 150,000 clones, roughly 77% of them detected only once. The leading ten clones occupy 1% of the sample. Sequenced input: PBMCs. Receptors were obtained from a woman in her forties or fifties in good health and CMV-seropositive.

The chain is built from TRBV7-6 and TRBJ1-6, with TRBD1 matching over 9 bases. The CDR3 has 16 amino acids. Germline V CDR1 and CDR2: SGHVS, FNYEAQ. The trim removed 5 bases at V and 3 bases at J, leaving 5 bases unmatched. The CDR3 sequence is CASSPGTGNYNSPLHF. In DNA, the CDR3 is TGTGCCAGCAGCCCAGGGACAGGGAACTATAATTCACCCCTCCACTTT.

V and J are TRBV7-9 and TRBJ1-2; D ambiguous. Trimming pared 2 bases from V and 1 base from J, leaving 8 bases between. This CDR3 contains 14 residues. Germline V gene data show CDR1 as SEHNR and CDR2 as FQNEAQ (reference sequence). The CDR3 sequence is CASSLITDNYGYTF. CDR3 sequence (DNA): TGTGCCAGCAGCTTAATCACAGATAACTATGGCTACACCTTC. Complete variable domain (other parts from reference TRBV7-9 and TRBJ1-2): DTGVSQNPRHKITKRGQNVTFRCDPISEHNRLYWYRQTLGQGPEFLTYFQNEAQLEKSRLLSDRFSAERPKGSFSTLEIQRTEQGDSAMYLCASSLITDNYGYTFGSGTRLTVV.

The table lists this clone with a few counts. This chain joins TRBV27 and TRBJ1-5, with TRBD1 identical over 7 bases. The V and J ends lost 6 bases and 5 bases, in that order; junction bases with no gene match: 13. This CDR3 spans 16 amino acids. The germline V gene has CDR1 MNHEY and CDR2 SMNVEV (reference sequence). The CDR3 spells CASSSWTGQRHQPQHF. As DNA, the CDR3 is TGTGCCAGCAGCTCTTGGACGGGACAGCGGCATCAGCCCCAGCATTTT.

V is TRBV7-3 and J is TRBJ2-1; 7 bases align to TRBD2. The CDR3 runs 15 residues. Germline V gene data show CDR1 as SGHTA and CDR2 as FQGTGA. Losses at the gene ends were 2 bases for V and 6 bases for J; bases not matched to a gene: 7. The CDR3 loop is CASSLDRTSINEQFF. The DNA for the CDR3 is TGTGCCAGCAGCTTAGATAGGACTAGTATCAATGAGCAGTTCTTC.

The rearrangement links TRBV6-4 to TRBJ1-2; tentative D call: TRBD1 (5 bases). Germline CDR1 reads MRHNA; CDR2 reads SNTAGT. The CDR3 loop spans 13 amino acids. The germline V and J ends were trimmed by 6 bases and 0 bases, with 8 bases remaining between them. Here the CDR3 DNA reads TGTGCCAGCAGCCTCAGGGCTAACTATGGCTACACCTTC. Translating gives CASSLRANYGYTF.

This chain uses TRBV9 with TRBJ1-4; D gene uncertain. The CDR3 consists of 15 residues. Trimming pared 4 bases from V and 8 bases from J, leaving 18 bases between. Germline V CDR1 and CDR2: SGDLS, YYNGEE. CDR3 region: CASSLGSTTGEKLFF. Here the CDR3 DNA reads TGTGCCAGCAGCCTAGGGAGTACTACCGGGGAAAAACTGTTTTTT. Supplemented by reference TRBV9 and TRBJ1-4, the full variable domain reads DSGVTQTPKHLITATGQRVTLRCSPRSGDLSVYWYQQSLDQGLQFLIQYYNGEERAKGNILERFSAQQFPDLHSELNLSSLELGDSALYFCASSLGSTTGEKLFFGSGTQLSVL.

The chain uses TRBV18 and TRBJ2-3, with 10 bases that match TRBD2. The CDR3 consists of 15 residues. Trimming removed 1 base from V and 3 bases from J; junction bases left unmatched: 1. Germline lookup yields CDR1 KGHSH and CDR2 LQKENI. The CDR3 DNA reads as TGTGCCAGCTCACCACTAGCGGGAGGTACAGATACGCAGTATTTT. This sequence encodes CASSPLAGGTDTQYF.

This sequence joins TRBV9 and TRBJ2-7, with 7 nucleotides matching TRBD1. CDR3 length: 14 residues. V lost 0 bases and J lost 3; bases outside the gene matches: 3. Germline-derived CDR1 and CDR2 are SGDLS and YYNGEE. The CDR3 nucleotides are TGTGCCAGCAGCGTAGTGGGGGACAGCTACGAGCAGTACTTC. Translating gives CASSVVGDSYEQYF.

CDR3: CSVETGFDIQYF. The CDR3 coding sequence is TGCAGCGTTGAAACGGGGTTTGACATTCAGTACTTC. V is TRBV29-1 and J is TRBJ2-4; maybe TRBD2 (5 bases). Between the trimmed V and J ends, which lost 2 bases and 8 bases, there was a span of 10 bases. The V gene's germline CDR1 is SQVTM and CDR2 ANQGSEA. CDR3 length equals 12 residues.

This chain connects TRBV19 to TRBJ2-6; a weak D match, TRBD2 (5 bases). The CDR3 runs 18 residues. Germline-derived CDR1 and CDR2 are LNHDA and SQIVND (reference sequence). The germline V and J ends were trimmed by 0 bases and 0 bases, with 12 bases remaining between them. This CDR3 reads CASSIDGLWDSGANVLTF. The CDR3 DNA follows: TGTGCCAGTAGTATAGATGGACTTTGGGACTCTGGGGCCAACGTCCTGACTTTC.

The chain joins TRBV7-8 to TRBJ1-1; tentatively, D is TRBD1 (5 bases). This CDR3 region has 15 residues. CDR1 and CDR2 from the germline V gene are SGHVS and FQNEAQ. Between the trimmed V and J ends, which lost 6 bases and 7 bases, there was a span of 21 bases. The CDR3 DNA reads TGTGCCAGCAGTCCCGCTTCGCGTACGGGGGGTGAAGCTTTCTTT. It codes for CASSPASRTGGEAFF.

V gene TRBV12-5 combines with J gene TRBJ2-7, with 11 nucleotides matching TRBD1. Germline V gives CDR1 LGHNT, CDR2 FRNRAP. The trim removed 7 bases at V and 5 bases at J, leaving 10 bases unmatched. There are 15 residues in the CDR3. The CDR3 region is CASAGGQGALNEQYF. Written as DNA, the CDR3 is TGTGCTAGTGCCGGCGGACAGGGGGCCTTGAACGAGCAGTACTTC.

The V and J genes are TRBV7-2 and TRBJ2-6, with a weak D call TRBD1 (6 bases). Trimming left V 3 bases short and J 0 bases short, with 15 bases between. The CDR3 extends over 18 amino acids. Per germline, CDR1 SGHTA and CDR2 FQGNSA. The CDR3 spells CASSFTGYYSSGANVLTF. The CDR3 DNA follows: TGTGCCAGCAGCTTTACAGGGTACTATTCCTCTGGGGCCAACGTCCTGACTTTC.

This clone was counted only a few times. The chain uses TRBV19 and TRBJ1-5, with a tentative D call TRBD1 (5 bases). CDR1 and CDR2 (germline): LNHDA, SQIVND (reference sequence). The V end lost 3 bases, the J end lost 2 bases, and 11 bases lay between the germline ends. This CDR3 spans 15 amino acids. CDR3 in DNA: TGTGCCAGTAGTATTTCAGGGTCGGGCAATCAGCCCCAGCATTTT. This sequence encodes CASSISGSGNQPQHF.

The chain carries TRBV11-2 and TRBJ1-6; D might be TRBD1 (5 bases). V was pared by 0 bases and J by 7 bases, with 13 bases between. The germline V gene encodes CDR1 SGHAT and CDR2 FQNNGV. The CDR3 has 16 amino acids. The CDR3 sequence is CASSLDMGGRNSPLHF. The CDR3 coding sequence is TGTGCCAGCAGCTTAGATATGGGGGGACGGAATTCACCCCTCCACTTT.

The V and J genes are TRBV4-3 and TRBJ2-3; 8 bases map to TRBD2. There are 17 residues in the CDR3. The V segment lost 0 bases and the J segment 3 bases; nucleotides outside the gene matches: 8. Germline lookup yields CDR1 LGHNA and CDR2 YSLEER. The CDR3 DNA is TGCGCCAGCAGCCAAGATCTCCGGGAGGGGGGGACAGATACGCAGTATTTT. It specifies CASSQDLREGGTDTQYF.

This rearrangement joins TRBV5-3 to TRBJ2-3, with D unclear. TRBV5-3 is an ORF, and what it does is uncertain. Trimming removed 1 base at V and 4 bases at J, with 16 bases between. The CDR3 is 16 amino acids. DNA of the CDR3: TGTGCCAGAAGCTTGCTTGGGCAAAGGAAGGCAGATACGCAGTATTTT. Amino acid sequence: CARSLLGQRKADTQYF.

The chain couples TRBV7-9 to TRBJ2-6; D is uncertain. Trimming pared 7 bases from V and 0 bases from J, leaving 10 bases between. The CDR3 is 15 amino acids. Germline V lookup: CDR1 SEHNR, CDR2 FQNEAQ (reference sequence). The CDR3 reads CASTLALSGANVLTF. The CDR3 nucleotides are TGTGCCAGCACCCTGGCCCTCTCTGGGGCCAACGTCCTGACTTTC.

The rearrangement uses TRBV28 and TRBJ1-1; D unresolved. The V end was cut by 8 bases, the J end by 1 base, with 11 bases between. CDR1 MDHEN and CDR2 SYDVKM come from the germline V gene. The CDR3 is made up of 13 amino acids. The DNA for the CDR3 is TGTGCCAGCCATGGGAGAAAGAACACTGAAGCTTTCTTT. This translates into CASHGRKNTEAFF.

The gene calls are TRBV7-2 and TRBJ2-1; TRBD2 matches at 11 bases. CDR1 and CDR2 from the germline V gene are SGHTA and FQGNSA. The V segment lost 5 bases and the J segment 7 bases; nucleotides outside the gene matches: 13. The CDR3 has 17 residues. As DNA, the CDR3 is TGTGCCAGCAGCCCCACTTTACTAGCGGGAGTAGATAATGAGCAGTTCTTC. Translating gives CASSPTLLAGVDNEQFF. Looking up the rest from reference TRBV7-2 and TRBJ2-1 gives the full variable domain: GAGVSQSPSNKVTEKGKDVELRCDPISGHTALYWYRQSLGQGLEFLIYFQGNSAPDKSGLPSDRFSAERTGGSVSTLTIQRTQQEDSAVYLCASSPTLLAGVDNEQFFGPGTRLTVL.